This T cell receptor (beta chain) was sequenced for a study of T cell changes during pregnancy in multiple sclerosis. Sequencing was performed with immunoSEQ multiplex PCR; in TCRdb, only in-frame clones are kept and a portion is missing. The repertoire has some 70,000 clones, roughly 89% of them found once; the top ten carry roughly 0.85%. Germline CDR1 is SGHTA and CDR2 is FQGNSA. This CDR3 contains 12 residues. V was trimmed by 5 bases and J by 7 bases, leaving 12 bases between them. The chain joins TRBV7-2 to TRBJ2-7; D remains ambiguous. Sequences were derived from peripheral blood, sampled in the second trimester of pregnancy. The source is a female donor with multiple sclerosis, enrolled in a pregnancy study. In nucleotides, the CDR3 is TGTGCCAGCAGCGACTTCATACGAGAGCAGTACTTC. Translation gives CASSDFIREQYF.